These T cell receptor beta chains were read from a single sample in a study of T cells in Graves' hyperthyroidism and ophthalmopathy. In TCRdb, the multiplex PCR reads were re-called with MiXCR into one record per CDR3 protein. The sample lists a few hundred thousand distinct CDR3 sequences, less than 20% occurring once. The sample taken for sequencing was blood. Receptors were obtained from a woman aged 45 to 65 with Graves' hyperthyroidism. The CDR3 runs from the conserved cysteine through the conserved F or W. The D gene is left open where the match is weak. Rows give clone size only sometimes, using once, few, many, or a class for an expanded clone.

J: TRBJ1-3; size: NA; V: TRBV7-8; D: TRBD1; DNA: TGTGCCAGCAGCTTAGGGATACCGGGACAGCGAAGCTCTGGAAACACCATATATTTT; CDR3: CASSLGIPGQRSSGNTIYF
J: TRBJ1-5; size: NA; V: TRBV4-1; D: TRBD1; DNA: TGCGCCAGCAGCCAAGATTATCGGGGACAGGGAATCCGGAGCAATCAGCCCCAGCATTTT; CDR3: CASSQDYRGQGIRSNQPQHF
J: TRBJ2-3; size: many; V: TRBV25-1; D: TRBD1; DNA: TGTGCCAGCAGTGGAGGGGACAGGGGGACGAGCACAGATACGCAGTATTTT; CDR3: CASSGGDRGTSTDTQYF
J: TRBJ2-7; size: many; V: TRBV11-3; D: NA; DNA: TGTGCCAGCAGCTTAGGCCGAACCTCCTACGAGCAGTACTTC; CDR3: CASSLGRTSYEQYF
J: TRBJ1-2; size: NA; V: TRBV6-2/TRBV6-3; D: TRBD1; DNA: TGTGCCAGCAGTTACGCCGGACAGGGATATGGCTACACCTTC; CDR3: CASSYAGQGYGYTF
J: TRBJ2-7; size: many; V: TRBV27; D: TRBD1; DNA: TGTGCCAGCAGTTTGCGCCAGGGGGACGACGAGCAGTACTTC; CDR3: CASSLRQGDDEQYF
J: TRBJ2-5; size: NA; V: TRBV6-1; D: TRBD2; DNA: TGTGCCAGCAGTGCCGGGACTAGCGGGAGTTCAGAGACCCAGTACTTC; CDR3: CASSAGTSGSSETQYF
J: TRBJ2-1; size: many; V: TRBV12-3/TRBV12-4; D: NA; DNA: TGTGCCAGCAGTCCTAGCATTAGCTCCTACAATGAGCAGTTCTTC; CDR3: CASSPSISSYNEQFF
J: TRBJ2-1; size: NA; V: TRBV5-1; D: TRBD2; DNA: TGCGCCAGCAGCTCTACGGGCGGGAGTTTAGATCAGTTCTTC; CDR3: CASSSTGGSLDQFF
J: TRBJ2-1; size: many; V: TRBV5-1; D: TRBD1; DNA: TGCGCCAGCAGCCTCCAACAGGGGGCCGCGAATGAGCAGTTCTTC; CDR3: CASSLQQGAANEQFF
J: TRBJ1-5; size: many; V: TRBV18; D: NA; DNA: TGTGCCAGCTCGGACCAGGGATTTCAGCCCCAGCATTTT; CDR3: CASSDQGFQPQHF
J: TRBJ2-3; size: many; V: TRBV12-3/TRBV12-4; D: TRBD2; DNA: TGTGCCAGCACCAACGGCGGGGGAGGCACAGATACGCAGTATTTT; CDR3: CASTNGGGGTDTQYF
J: TRBJ1-1; size: many; V: TRBV27; D: NA; DNA: TGTGCCAGCAGTTTAGAGGGGCCGACTGAAGCTTTCTTT; CDR3: CASSLEGPTEAFF
J: TRBJ1-1; size: many; V: TRBV2; D: NA; DNA: TGTGCCAGCAGTAGAACAGGTACCACTGAAGCTTTCTTT; CDR3: CASSRTGTTEAFF
J: TRBJ2-1; size: many; V: TRBV7-7; D: NA; DNA: TGTGCTAGCAGCCCCCCCTTGGGCGAGGGTGAGCAGTTCTTC; CDR3: CASSPPLGEGEQFF
J: TRBJ2-1; size: NA; V: TRBV28; D: NA; DNA: TGTGCCAGCAGTGTTCTCTACAATGAGCAGTTCTTC; CDR3: CASSVLYNEQFF
J: TRBJ1-1; size: NA; V: TRBV30; D: NA; DNA: TGTGCCTTGGTACAGGGTGCAGCTTTCTTT; CDR3: CALVQGAAFF
J: TRBJ2-1; size: few; V: TRBV24-1; D: TRBD2; DNA: TGTGCCACCAGTGATTTGACTAGCGGGAGGGTTGATGAGCAGTTCTTC; CDR3: CATSDLTSGRVDEQFF
J: TRBJ2-1; size: NA; V: TRBV20-1; D: TRBD2; DNA: TGCAGTGCTAGACTAGCGGGAACCACCTACAATGAGCAGTTCTTC; CDR3: CSARLAGTTYNEQFF
J: TRBJ2-7; size: few; V: TRBV18; D: NA; DNA: TGTGCCAGCTCCCCGAAGCAGGGTAGCGAGCAGTACTTC; CDR3: CASSPKQGSEQYF
J: TRBJ1-1; size: many; V: TRBV13; D: NA; DNA: TGTGCCAGCATCCCAGGTAGGGATTACATGAACACTGAAGCTTTCTTT; CDR3: CASIPGRDYMNTEAFF
J: TRBJ1-4; size: NA; V: TRBV7-2; D: NA; DNA: TGTGCCAGCAGCCTAGCACCCCACGGGCGTGAAAAACTGTTTTTT; CDR3: CASSLAPHGREKLFF
J: TRBJ2-7; size: many; V: TRBV11-2; D: NA; DNA: TGTGCCAGCAGCTTAGGACAGACCCTATTCGAGCAGTACTTC; CDR3: CASSLGQTLFEQYF
J: TRBJ2-1; size: many; V: TRBV7-7; D: NA; DNA: TGTGCTAGCAGCTTAAACCAGGGACACAATGAGCAGTTCTTC; CDR3: CASSLNQGHNEQFF
J: TRBJ1-5; size: NA; V: TRBV25-1; D: TRBD1; DNA: TGTGCCAGCAGTGAATCGGGACAGGGAAATCAGCCCCAGCATTTT; CDR3: CASSESGQGNQPQHF
J: TRBJ2-7; size: NA; V: TRBV4-1; D: TRBD2; DNA: TGCGCCAGCAGCCAAGACGAGACTAGCGGCGGCTACGAGCAGTACTTC; CDR3: CASSQDETSGGYEQYF
J: TRBJ1-1; size: many; V: TRBV2; D: TRBD1; DNA: TGTGCCAGCAGTTACAGGGGGGGCACTGAAGCTTTCTTT; CDR3: CASSYRGGTEAFF